This TCR beta chain is from a study of T cell responses to AZD1222 COVID-19 vaccine. Method: immunoSEQ multiplex PCR; TCRdb's copy keeps in-frame clones and lacks some. Of 120,000 or so clones in the sample, around 90% were seen once. Germline V lookup: CDR1 SGHTA, CDR2 FQGNSA. The V and J ends lost 5 bases and 0 bases respectively, with 11 bases between them. CDR3 length: 15 residues. The receptor comes from an adult in good health. V and J are TRBV7-2 and TRBJ2-1; D may be TRBD1 (7 bases). The sequenced sample was peripheral blood, obtained on day 0 of AZD1222 vaccination. For the CDR3, the DNA is TGTGCCAGCAGCCCAGGGGGGAGCTCCTACAATGAGCAGTTCTTC. Amino acid sequence: CASSPGGSSYNEQFF.